This T cell receptor (beta chain) was sequenced for a study of Ad26.COV2.S vaccination and SARS-CoV-2 variants. Regarding the study as a whole: People who got the vaccine or the placebo had similar non-spike TCR breadth.

Only in-frame clones appear in the TCRdb table, and some are missing; sequencing was by immunoSEQ multiplex PCR. The profile covers about 350,000 clones, with roughly 81% appearing a single time and around 3.3% taken by the ten largest. As for this clone: Antigen specificity is unknown.

Trimming shortened V by 1 base and J by 8 bases, and 8 bases separated the two germline ends. This CDR3 region has 12 residues. CDR1 and CDR2 (germline): SGHDN, FVKESK. Described treatment: 15 to 20 received Ad26.COV2.S at low or high dose, single or two shots; about 5 received placebo; per-sample allocation not given. Repertoires come from day 63 after the first vaccine or placebo injection. The sequenced sample was peripheral blood, obtained in a trial of Ad26.COV2.S vaccine versus placebo. This receptor was taken from a person aged 18-60 years who received the Ad26.COV2.S COVID-19 vaccine or a placebo. This chain uses TRBV14 with TRBJ1-1; tentative D call: TRBD1 (5 bases). The chain's CDR3 is CASSQGQGEAFF. The CDR3 DNA sequence: TGTGCCAGCAGCCAAGGGCAGGGAGAAGCTTTCTTT.